These T cell receptor beta chains were read from a single sample in a study of blood T cell repertoires in COVID-19. Generated by immunoSEQ multiplex PCR, the TCRdb table keeps only in-frame clones and is missing some. The data contain approximately 46,000 clones, roughly 88% of them singletons. What was sequenced was peripheral blood. These receptors all stem from a human donor in a cohort sampled during active COVID-19. Each CDR3 is given with its conserved first and last residue. The order of the fields is clone size, J gene, V gene, D gene, CDR3 DNA, CDR3 protein. D genes are given only for firm matches. Only some rows state a clone size, as once, few, many or a class for expanded clones.

once,TRBJ2-1,TRBV18,NA,TGTGCCAGCTCAGCGGGGAACAATGAGCAGTTCTTC,CASSAGNNEQFF
few,TRBJ2-7,TRBV5-6,TRBD1,TGTGCCAGCAATCAACCCGGGACAGGGAACTACGAGCAGTACTTC,CASNQPGTGNYEQYF
NA,TRBJ2-3,TRBV3-1/TRBV3-2,TRBD2,TGTGCCAGCAGCCAGCGGGAGGGGCCAGATACGCAGTATTTT,CASSQREGPDTQYF
NA,TRBJ2-7,TRBV15,NA,TGTGCCACCAGCAGGGGGGCGGACAGCGGCAACGAGCAGTACTTC,CATSRGADSGNEQYF
few,TRBJ2-2,TRBV6-6,NA,TGTGCCAGCAGTTATACGGTCCCCGGGGAGCTGTTTTTT,CASSYTVPGELFF
NA,TRBJ1-4,TRBV9,TRBD1,TGTGCCAGCAGCGTAGAAGGGACAGGGGTTGAAAAACTGTTTTTT,CASSVEGTGVEKLFF
NA,TRBJ2-7,TRBV7-2,NA,TGTGCCAGCAGCCTTTCTACGGGGGACTACGAGCAGTACTTC,CASSLSTGDYEQYF
NA,TRBJ2-3,TRBV20-1,TRBD2,TGCAGTGCTAGTATCTTAGCGGGGGTATACACAGATACGCAGTATTTT,CSASILAGVYTDTQYF
once,TRBJ2-5,TRBV3-1/TRBV3-2,TRBD2,TGTGCCAGCAGCCAACAGACTAGCGGGGTCGAGGAGACCCAGTACTTC,CASSQQTSGVEETQYF
NA,TRBJ2-7,TRBV19,NA,TGTGCCAGTAGTACAGCCGGGGTGGGGTACGAGCAGTACTTC,CASSTAGVGYEQYF
NA,TRBJ1-5,TRBV27,NA,TGTGCCAGCAGTAAGGGGCAGGGATATCAGCCCCAGCATTTT,CASSKGQGYQPQHF
once,TRBJ1-1,TRBV5-1,NA,TGCGCCAGCAGCTTCCGGGACAAACAGGGTGAAGCTTTCTTT,CASSFRDKQGEAFF
NA,TRBJ2-7,TRBV13,TRBD1,TGTGCCTCCAGCTTTGGACAGGGTTCCTACGAGCAGTACTTC,CASSFGQGSYEQYF
NA,TRBJ1-5,TRBV28,TRBD1,TGTGCCAGCACTGGACAGGTCAATCAGCCCCAGCATTTT,CASTGQVNQPQHF
NA,TRBJ2-5,TRBV30,NA,TGTGCCTGGAGTTCCTCAGAGACCCAGTACTTC,CAWSSSETQYF
NA,TRBJ1-2,TRBV28,TRBD1,TGTGCCAGCAGTTTATCTTTTGGGGACAGTTATGGCTACACCTTC,CASSLSFGDSYGYTF
NA,TRBJ1-3,TRBV14,TRBD1,TGTGCCAGCAGCCTCTACAGACAGGGAGGTCGGGACACCATATATTTT,CASSLYRQGGRDTIYF
NA,TRBJ1-4,TRBV3-1/TRBV3-2,NA,TGTGCCAGCAGCCAGGGCCAATACGAAAAACTGTTTTTT,CASSQGQYEKLFF